One and the same sample provided the 12 T cell receptor beta chains below, sequenced in a study of response to subunit inactivated influenza vaccine. TCRdb processed the RT-PCR reads anew with MiXCR; each CDR3 protein has one entry. The sample has 530,000 or so distinct CDR3 sequences, 25% seen once; the top ten hold approximately 2%. This sample comprised CD4+ T cells sorted from PBMCs, obtained roughly 5 days after vaccination. The receptors were gathered from a man in his forties or fifties who received an inactivated influenza vaccine.

The genes are TRBV10-3 and TRBJ1-2; D not resolved. Per germline, CDR1 ENHRY and CDR2 SYGVKD. The CDR3 is 12 residues long. Trimming removed 3 bases from V and 1 base from J, with 3 bases in between. The CDR3 coding sequence is TGTGCCATCAGTGAAAGTAACTATGGCTACACCTTC. This encodes CAISESNYGYTF.

This clonotype appeared a few times. The V and J genes are TRBV6-1 and TRBJ2-2; 7 bases fit TRBD2. The V gene's germline CDR1 is MNHNS and CDR2 SASEGT. The CDR3 runs 17 residues. The junction had 12 bases not matched to a gene; V was cut back by 2 bases and J by 6 bases. The CDR3: CASSEQFTGRGAGELFF. CDR3 DNA: TGTGCCAGCAGTGAACAGTTTACGGGGAGGGGAGCCGGGGAGCTGTTTTTT.

This clonotype showed up just a few times. This chain uses TRBV6-5 with TRBJ1-2; weak D call: TRBD1 (6 bases). Germline V gene data show CDR1 as MNHEY and CDR2 as SVGAGI. The CDR3 has 16 residues. Trimming stripped 0 bases from V and 6 bases from J, with 17 bases between. The chain's CDR3 is CASSYSSGGIVDGYTF. In DNA, the CDR3 is TGTGCCAGCAGTTACTCGAGCGGGGGCATCGTCGATGGCTACACCTTC.

At least ten counts were recorded for this clonotype. This chain links TRBV10-3 with TRBJ2-7, with D unresolved. Germline assignment: CDR1 ENHRY and CDR2 SYGVKD. V dropped 10 bases and J dropped 0 bases, with 10 bases sitting between them. CDR3 length: 12 residues. The CDR3 region has the DNA TGTGCCACCGGGCCGAGCTCCTACGAGCAGTACTTC. This gives the protein CATGPSSYEQYF.

The table lists this clonotype with a few counts. The V call is TRBV20-1, the J call TRBJ2-1; a weak D match, TRBD2 (6 bases). V gave up 6 bases and J gave up 8 bases, with 17 bases separating them. Per the germline V gene, CDR1 is DFQATT and CDR2 is SNEGSKA (reference sequence). There are 13 residues in the CDR3. The CDR3 sequence: CSAPTSPGDEQFF. The CDR3 DNA reads TGCAGTGCCCCAACTAGCCCTGGGGATGAGCAGTTCTTC.

The J gene is TRBJ2-3, the V gene TRBV29-1; D assignment may be TRBD1 or TRBD2 (5 bases each). This CDR3 has 14 amino acids. Germline V gene sequence: CDR1 SQVTM, CDR2 ANQGSEA. V was pared by 4 bases and J by 3 bases, with 14 bases between. This CDR3 is CSVALGAVTDTQYF. The CDR3 bases are TGCAGCGTTGCCCTCGGGGCTGTTACAGATACGCAGTATTTT.

The V gene is TRBV5-6, the J gene TRBJ2-1, with 9 positions matching TRBD2. From germline, CDR1 is SGHDT and CDR2 YYEEEE. Germline trimming cut 3 bases from V and 5 bases from J; bases unmatched to any gene: 9. The CDR3 runs to 16 residues. CDR3 coding DNA: TGTGCCAGCAGCTGGTCCGGCGGGGGGGCCGACAATGAGCAGTTCTTC. It translates to CASSWSGGGADNEQFF.

V and J are TRBV5-1 and TRBJ1-4; TRBD1 is a possible D gene (6 bases). This CDR3 region has 15 residues. Germline CDR1 is SGHRS and CDR2 is YFSETQ. V gave up 0 bases and J gave up 7 bases, with 13 bases separating them. The CDR3 nucleotides read TGCGCCAGCAGCTTGGGACAGGCGAGCGGTGAAAAACTGTTTTTT. Translation gives CASSLGQASGEKLFF.

This clonotype was observed a handful of times. V gene TRBV10-2 combines with J gene TRBJ2-3, with 7 bases lining up with TRBD2. The CDR3 runs to 15 residues. Germline-derived CDR1 and CDR2 are WSHSY and SAAADI. V was pared by 3 bases and J by 2 bases, with 5 bases of the junction left unmatched. CDR3 region: CASSDLREPTDTQYF. In DNA, the CDR3 is TGCGCCAGCAGTGACTTGCGGGAGCCCACAGATACGCAGTATTTT.

This clonotype came up a few times. The chain has TRBV20-1 and TRBJ2-5, with TRBD2 matching 8 bases. CDR1 and CDR2 from the germline V gene are DFQATT and SNEGSKA (reference sequence). Germline trimming cut 3 bases from V and 5 bases from J; bases unmatched to any gene: 8. The CDR3 has 14 amino acids. The chain's CDR3 is CSASKREGLETQYF. In DNA form, the CDR3 reads TGCAGTGCTAGTAAACGGGAGGGCCTGGAGACCCAGTACTTC.

At least ten counts were recorded for this clonotype. The J gene is TRBJ2-1, the V gene TRBV20-1; 15 bases align to TRBD2. Germline CDR1 is DFQATT and CDR2 is SNEGSKA (reference sequence). The CDR3 spans 18 residues. V lost 4 bases to trimming and J lost 0 bases; unmatched junction nucleotides: 7. DNA for the CDR3: TGCAGTGCTATGGGACTAGCGGGGGGTACACTCTCCTACAATGAGCAGTTCTTC. Amino acids: CSAMGLAGGTLSYNEQFF.

The genes are TRBV12-3 or TRBV12-4 and TRBJ1-1, with 10 bases lining up with TRBD1. This CDR3 region has 16 residues. The V gene end was trimmed by 6 bases and the J gene end by 1 base; junction bases not matched to a gene: 8. CDR3 region: CASSHPRDRGNTEAFF. DNA for the CDR3: TGTGCCAGCAGCCACCCGAGGGACAGGGGGAACACTGAAGCTTTCTTT.